These T cell receptor beta chains were read from a single sample in a study of tumor-infiltrating lymphocytes in primary liver carcinoma. TCRdb passed the multiplex PCR reads through MiXCR, listing each CDR3 protein once. This sample has 300,000 to 400,000 distinct CDR3 sequences, with over 55% found just once. Sample: peripheral blood. Receptor source: a man between 35 and 55 years old with primary liver carcinoma and hepatitis B virus infection. Both conserved end residues are part of each CDR3. Each record gives: D gene, clone size, J gene, V gene, CDR3 protein, CDR3 DNA. D genes are given only for firm matches. Clone sizes are given selectively: once, few, many, or a class where the clone is expanded.

>NA|medium-sized|TRBJ1-1|TRBV11-2
CASSLELRGSAFF
TGTGCCAGCAGCTTAGAACTACGCGGCTCCGCTTTCTTT
>NA|NA|TRBJ1-2|TRBV28
CASSYWGREYGYTF
TGTGCCAGCAGTTATTGGGGGCGGGAATATGGCTACACCTTC
>TRBD1|NA|TRBJ1-5|TRBV6-1
CANRAGTGGQPQHF
TGTGCCAACAGGGCCGGGACAGGGGGCCAGCCCCAGCATTTT
>NA|NA|TRBJ1-1|TRBV5-6
CASSLQGRGNTEAFF
TGTGCCAGCAGCTTGCAGGGTCGGGGGAACACTGAAGCTTTCTTT
>NA|many|TRBJ1-2|TRBV14
CASSPGLDRIYGYTF
TGTGCCAGCAGCCCTGGACTCGACAGGATCTATGGCTACACCTTC
>NA|NA|TRBJ2-1|TRBV18
CASSPPNQDNEQFF
TGTGCCAGTTCACCACCGAACCAGGACAATGAGCAGTTCTTC
>NA|NA|TRBJ2-1|TRBV28
CASNLGGGGYNEQFF
TGTGCCAGCAATTTGGGGGGCGGGGGATACAATGAGCAGTTCTTC
>NA|NA|TRBJ1-5|TRBV6-1
CASNRERLSNQLQHF
TGTGCCAGCAACCGGGAGCGTTTAAGCAATCAGCTCCAGCATTTT
>NA|many|TRBJ2-1|TRBV5-5
CASSRGTADNEQFF
TGTGCCAGCAGCAGGGGGACTGCAGACAATGAGCAGTTCTTC
>NA|few|TRBJ2-1|TRBV28
CASSRSGFRDEQFF
TGTGCCAGCAGTCGAAGCGGATTCCGGGATGAGCAGTTCTTC
>NA|NA|TRBJ1-3|TRBV11-2
CASSRGRVSSGNTICF
TGTGCCAGCAGCCGGGGACGAGTCTCCTCTGGAAACACCATATGTTTT
>NA|once|TRBJ2-3|TRBV5-1
CASSSTVSETDTQYF
TGCGCCAGCAGCTCGACAGTCTCGGAGACAGATACGCAGTATTTT
>NA|many|TRBJ1-1|TRBV29-1
CSVHMDNTEAFF
TGCAGCGTCCACATGGATAACACTGAAGCTTTCTTT
>NA|NA|TRBJ2-5|TRBV29-1
CSVAGVGPPRETQYF
TGCAGCGTTGCGGGGGTAGGACCTCCGAGGGAGACCCAGTACTTC
>NA|once|TRBJ2-2|TRBV5-1
CASSPGPPGNGELFF
TGCGCCAGCAGCCCGGGCCCCCCAGGGAACGGGGAGCTGTTTTTT
>NA|many|TRBJ1-4|TRBV6-1
CASSHGQSNEKLFF
TGTGCCAGCAGTCACGGACAGAGTAATGAAAAACTGTTTTTT
>NA|many|TRBJ1-1|TRBV6-2/TRBV6-3
CASSYSRRSGTEAFF
TGTGCCAGCAGTTACTCCCGTCGTTCGGGGACTGAAGCTTTCTTT
>NA|NA|TRBJ2-5|TRBV4-3
CASSQDLIGGGSQVTQYF
TGCGCCAGCAGCCAAGACCTGATTGGCGGGGGCTCGCAAGTGACCCAGTATTTC
>NA|once|TRBJ2-1|TRBV12-3/TRBV12-4
CVSIEGPGNYNEQFF
TGTGTCAGCATTGAGGGCCCGGGAAACTACAATGAGCAGTTCTTC
>TRBD1|many|TRBJ2-3|TRBV6-1
CASSEWTGSVDTQYF
TGTGCCAGCAGTGAATGGACAGGGTCGGTTGATACGCAGTATTTT
>NA|NA|TRBJ2-1|TRBV6-6
CACSYPGEGCNEQFF
TGTGCCTGCAGTTACCCGGGAGAAGGGTGCAATGAGCAGTTCTTC
>NA|NA|TRBJ1-4|TRBV7-8
CASNLMGSATNEKLLF
TGTGCCAGCAACTTGATGGGCTCTGCAACTAATGAAAAACTGCTTTTT
>NA|NA|TRBJ2-1|TRBV30
CASFRTNGSNEQFF
TGTGCCTCGTTTCGAACTAACGGGAGCAATGAGCAGTTCTTC
>NA|NA|TRBJ2-1|TRBV5-1
CTSSQSDFMGNEQFF
TGCACCAGCAGTCAGTCGGACTTCATGGGCAATGAGCAGTTCTTC
>NA|NA|TRBJ1-1|TRBV28
CASSFTGEPLGGVTEAFF
TGTGCCAGCAGTTTTACGGGTGAACCTTTGGGTGGAGTAACTGAAGCTTTCTTT
>NA|NA|TRBJ2-2|TRBV6-1
CASSVNRAGEDTGELFF
TGTGCCAGCAGTGTAAACCGGGCCGGGGAGGACACCGGGGAGCTGTTTTTT
>NA|NA|TRBJ1-6|TRBV6-1
CASSDQAENSPLRF
TGTGCCAGCAGTGACCAGGCCGAAAATTCACCCCTCCGCTTT
>TRBD1|many|TRBJ2-7|TRBV10-2
CATGDSYEQYF
TGCGCCACTGGGGACAGCTACGAGCAGTACTTC
>NA|NA|TRBJ2-5|TRBV6-6
CVSSYSGSTVETQYF
TGTGTAAGCAGTTACTCCGGCAGTACGGTGGAGACCCAGTACTTC
>TRBD2|NA|TRBJ2-3|TRBV11-3
CASSFSGRRADTQYF
TGTGCCAGCAGCTTTAGCGGGAGGCGGGCGGATACACAGTATTTT
>NA|NA|TRBJ2-3|TRBV11-2
CASGRRTTGNTDTQYF
TGTGCCAGCGGCAGAAGAACTACAGGGAACACAGATACGCAGTACTTT
>NA|NA|TRBJ2-2|TRBV6-6
CTSSPNTGELFF
TGTACCAGCAGTCCAAACACCGGGGAGCTGTTTTTT
>TRBD1|once|TRBJ1-2|TRBV13
CASSTQGAIYSYTF
TGTGCCAGCAGTACACAGGGGGCTATCTATAGCTACACCTTC
>NA|NA|TRBJ1-1|TRBV6-2/TRBV6-3
CVSTDYRQWNTEAFF
TGTGTCAGCACAGACTATCGACAGTGGAACACTGAAGCTTTCTTT
>NA|NA|TRBJ1-6|TRBV5-8
CANSLPNGNNSPLHF
TGTGCTAACAGCTTGCCGAACGGCAATAATTCACCCCTCCACTTT
>TRBD2|NA|TRBJ2-1|TRBV6-5
CVSSYSYLGGGVNEQFF
TGTGTCAGCAGTTACTCTTATCTCGGCGGGGGAGTTAATGAGCAGTTCTTC
>NA|once|TRBJ1-1|TRBV7-9
CASSPPGANTETFF
TGTGCCAGCAGCCCTCCAGGGGCGAACACTGAAACTTTCTTT
>NA|NA|TRBJ1-6|TRBV29-1
CSVEDRGIPGSPLHF
TGCAGCGTTGAAGATCGGGGGATCCCTGGTAGCCCCCTCCACTTT
>NA|NA|TRBJ2-5|TRBV12-3/TRBV12-4
CASSFPGETQYF
TGTGCCAGCAGTTTTCCCGGGGAGACCCAGTACTTC
>NA|NA|TRBJ1-1|TRBV29-1
CSVQTKQNTETFF
TGCAGCGTTCAAACAAAACAGAACACTGAAACTTTCTTT
>TRBD2|NA|TRBJ2-1|TRBV5-6
CAGSLWLAEVHEQFF
TGTGCCGGCAGCTTATGGCTAGCGGAAGTTCATGAGCAGTTCTTC
>TRBD1|few|TRBJ2-6|TRBV5-1
CASSLEKDRSSGANVLTF
TGCGCCAGCAGCTTGGAGAAGGACAGGAGCTCTGGGGCCAACGTCCTGACTTTC
>TRBD1|NA|TRBJ1-1|TRBV6-5
CASSAWGDSNTEAFF
TGTGCCAGCAGTGCTTGGGGGGACAGCAACACTGAAGCTTTCTTT
>TRBD1|NA|TRBJ1-5|TRBV5-4
CASSTGTASNQPRHF
TGTGCCAGCAGTACCGGGACAGCAAGCAATCAGCCCAGGCATTTT
>NA|NA|TRBJ2-3|TRBV11-2
CASSLGVAVGVADTQYF
TGTGCCAGCAGCTTGGGGGTAGCGGTAGGAGTTGCAGATACGCAGTATTTT
>TRBD1|NA|TRBJ2-1|TRBV5-1
CASSRWDRGSSYNEQFF
TGCGCCAGCAGCAGATGGGACAGGGGGAGCTCCTACAATGAGCAGTTCTTC
>NA|NA|TRBJ2-7|TRBV5-4
CASSGSSSYEQYF
TGTGCCAGCAGCGGGTCAAGTAGTTACGAGCAGTACTTC
>NA|few|TRBJ2-7|TRBV21-1
CASSRTPSGTVAREQYF
TGTGCCAGCAGCCGAACTCCCTCGGGGACAGTGGCGCGCGAGCAGTACTTC
>TRBD1|NA|TRBJ2-5|TRBV11-2
CTSSSRQGLGETQYF
TGTACCAGCAGCAGTAGACAGGGATTAGGAGAGACCCAGTACTTC
>NA|few|TRBJ2-5|TRBV5-1
CASSSGTARVETQYF
TGCGCCAGCAGCTCAGGGACGGCCCGGGTGGAGACCCAGTACTTC
>TRBD2|many|TRBJ2-3|TRBV5-4
CASSWAGGPDTQYF
TGTGCCAGCAGCTGGGCGGGAGGGCCGGATACGCAGTATTTT